This TCR beta chain was profiled in a study of blood T cell repertoires in COVID-19. Across the study: The origin of the acute and convalescent COVID-19 samples was the United States, Italy and Spain. PBMCs, B-cell-depleted T cells, or T cells provided the cDNA or gDNA that made up the material.

Original data processing: Amplification from reference gene primers served as the basis for estimated nucleated cell counts. Repertoires were generated with immunoSEQ multiplex PCR, while TCRdb's copy carries only in-frame clones and drops some. The DNA gave D and trimming, while V, J and clone size come from that table. The table lists around 190,000 clones, around nine tenths of them singletons. This clone has at least ten counts. V lost 5 bases to trimming and J lost 8 bases, with 7 bases between them. This CDR3 is 11 amino acids long. Germline V gives CDR1 SGHAT, CDR2 FQNNGV. The Seattle patients joined while their infection was active and were tracked longitudinally afterward.

The specimen sequenced was peripheral blood. This sequence joins TRBV11-2 and TRBJ1-3, with D possibly being TRBD1 (5 bases). This clonotype originated in a middle-aged man with COVID-19, enrolled during active disease. In DNA, the CDR3 is TGTGCCAGCAGCCAACAGGACACCATATATTTT. Translation: CASSQQDTIYF.